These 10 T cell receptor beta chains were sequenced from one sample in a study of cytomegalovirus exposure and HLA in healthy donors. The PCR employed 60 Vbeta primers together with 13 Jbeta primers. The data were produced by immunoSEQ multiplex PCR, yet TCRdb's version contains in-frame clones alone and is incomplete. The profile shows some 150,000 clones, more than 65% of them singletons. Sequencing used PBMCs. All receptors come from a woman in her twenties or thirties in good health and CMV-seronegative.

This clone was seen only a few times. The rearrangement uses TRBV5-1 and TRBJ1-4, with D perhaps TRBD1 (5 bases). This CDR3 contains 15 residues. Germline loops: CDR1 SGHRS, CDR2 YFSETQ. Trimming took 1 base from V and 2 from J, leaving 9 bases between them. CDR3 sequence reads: CASSLKGITNEKLFF. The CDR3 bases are TGCGCCAGCAGCTTGAAGGGGATTACTAATGAAAAACTGTTTTTT. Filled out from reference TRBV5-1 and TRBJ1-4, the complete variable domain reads KAGVTQTPRYLIKTRGQQVTLSCSPISGHRSVSWYQQTPGQGLQFLFEYFSETQRNKGNFPGRFSGRQFSNSRSEMNVSTLELGDSALYLCASSLKGITNEKLFFGSGTQLSVL.

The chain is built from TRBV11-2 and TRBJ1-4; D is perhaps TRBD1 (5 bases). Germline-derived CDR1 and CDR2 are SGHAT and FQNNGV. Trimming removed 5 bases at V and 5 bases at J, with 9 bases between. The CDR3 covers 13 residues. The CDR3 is CASSPDSNEKLFF. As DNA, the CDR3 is TGTGCCAGCAGCCCCGACAGCAATGAAAAACTGTTTTTT. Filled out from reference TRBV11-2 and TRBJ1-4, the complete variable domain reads EAGVAQSPRYKIIEKRQSVAFWCNPISGHATLYWYQQILGQGPKLLIQFQNNGVVDDSQLPKDRFSAERLKGVDSTLKIQPAKLEDSAVYLCASSPDSNEKLFFGSGTQLSVL.

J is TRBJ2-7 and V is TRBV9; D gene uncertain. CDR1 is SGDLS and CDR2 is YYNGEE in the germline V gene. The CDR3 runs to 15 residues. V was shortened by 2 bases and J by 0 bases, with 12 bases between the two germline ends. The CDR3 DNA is TGTGCCAGCAGCGTGGGCACCACCGACTCCTACGAGCAGTACTTC. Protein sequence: CASSVGTTDSYEQYF.

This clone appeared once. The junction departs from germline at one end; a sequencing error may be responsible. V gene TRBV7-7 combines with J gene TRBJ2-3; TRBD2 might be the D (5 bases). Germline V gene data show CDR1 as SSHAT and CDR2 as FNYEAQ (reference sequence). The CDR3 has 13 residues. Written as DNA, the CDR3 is TGTGCTAGCAGCTTAGCGCCAGCAGATACGCAGTATTTT. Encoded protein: CASSLAPADTQYF. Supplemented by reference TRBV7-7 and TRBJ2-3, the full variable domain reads GAGVSQSPRYKVTKRGQDVTLRCDPISSHATLYWYQQALGQGPEFLTYFNYEAQPDKSGLPSDRFSAERPEGSISTLTIQRTEQRDSAMYRCASSLAPADTQYFGPGTRLTVL.

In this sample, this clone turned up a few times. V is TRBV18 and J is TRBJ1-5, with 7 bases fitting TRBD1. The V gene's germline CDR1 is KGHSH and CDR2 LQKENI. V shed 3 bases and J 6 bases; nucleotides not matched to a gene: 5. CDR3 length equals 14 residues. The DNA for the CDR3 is TGTGCCAGCTCACCCACAGGGGTCGGTCAGCCCCAGCATTTT. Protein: CASSPTGVGQPQHF.

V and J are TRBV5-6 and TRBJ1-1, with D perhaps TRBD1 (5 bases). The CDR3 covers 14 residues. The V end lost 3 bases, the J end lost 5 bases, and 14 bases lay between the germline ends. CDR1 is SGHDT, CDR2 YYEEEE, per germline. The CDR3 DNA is TGTGCCAGCAGCTCAGCAGGGCTTCGGACTGAAGCTTTCTTT. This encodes CASSSAGLRTEAFF.

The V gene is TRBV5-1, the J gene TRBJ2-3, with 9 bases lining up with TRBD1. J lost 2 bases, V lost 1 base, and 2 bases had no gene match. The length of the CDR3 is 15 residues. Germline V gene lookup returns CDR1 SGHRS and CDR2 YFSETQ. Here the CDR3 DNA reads TGCGCCAGCAGCTTGTGGACAGGGGACACAGATACGCAGTATTTT. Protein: CASSLWTGDTDTQYF.

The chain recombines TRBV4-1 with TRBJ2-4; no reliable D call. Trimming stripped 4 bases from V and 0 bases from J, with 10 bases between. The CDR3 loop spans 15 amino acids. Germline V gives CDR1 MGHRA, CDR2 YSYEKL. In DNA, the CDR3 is TGCGCCAGCAGCCTTGACTTGATAGCCAAAAACATTCAGTACTTC. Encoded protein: CASSLDLIAKNIQYF.

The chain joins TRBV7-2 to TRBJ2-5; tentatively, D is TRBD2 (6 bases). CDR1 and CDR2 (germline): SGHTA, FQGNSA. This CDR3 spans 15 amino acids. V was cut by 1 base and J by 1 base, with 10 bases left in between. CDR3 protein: CASSLGTSLQETQYF. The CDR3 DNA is TGTGCCAGCAGCTTAGGAACTAGCCTCCAAGAGACCCAGTACTTC.

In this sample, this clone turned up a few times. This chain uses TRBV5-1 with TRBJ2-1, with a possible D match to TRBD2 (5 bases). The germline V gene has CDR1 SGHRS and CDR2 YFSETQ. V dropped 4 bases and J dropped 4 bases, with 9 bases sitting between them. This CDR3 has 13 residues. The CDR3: CASSLTTYNEQFF. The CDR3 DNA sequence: TGCGCCAGCAGCCTGACTACGTACAATGAGCAGTTCTTC.